One sample yielded the 9 T cell receptor beta chains listed below, sequenced in a study of T-cell reconstitution after alpha-beta-depleted transplantation in children. Preparation of the TCRbeta library was carried out with unique molecular identifiers. TCRdb called the PCR reads again in MiXCR, with one record for every CDR3 protein. Here the sample spans about 540,000 distinct CDR3 sequences, about 16% being singletons. The specimen comprised PBMCs from the stem cell graft donor, sampled from the stem cell graft. The receptors were sampled from a human donor who donated a stem cell graft to a child with acute lymphoblastic leukemia.

This chain's CDR3 is CASWGLRSYNEQFF. The CDR3 bases are TGTGCCAGCTGGGGCCTCCGGTCCTACAATGAGCAGTTCTTC. This chain connects TRBV21-1 to TRBJ2-1; TRBD2 is taken as the D call from the table, unchecked against the DNA. TRBV21-1 is tagged as a pseudogene. The CDR3 runs 14 residues.

This clonotype was seen a single time. The J gene is TRBJ2-7, the V gene TRBV27, with D maybe TRBD1 (6 bases). The CDR3 loop spans 16 amino acids. V lost 2 bases to trimming and J lost 0 bases, with 14 bases between them. The germline V gene encodes CDR1 MNHEY and CDR2 SMNVEV (reference sequence). The CDR3 DNA reads TGTGCCAGCAGTTTAATAGGGGGTAGGAGCTCCTACGAGCAGTACTTC. Amino acid sequence: CASSLIGGRSSYEQYF.

J is TRBJ2-2 and V is TRBV3-1, with D perhaps TRBD1 (5 bases). The V gene lost 1 base and the J gene lost 2 bases, with 14 bases spanning the gap. This CDR3 contains 17 residues. Looked up from germline, CDR1 is LGHDT and CDR2 is YNNKEL (reference sequence). This CDR3 is CASSQGPGPHNTGELFF. In DNA form, the CDR3 reads TGTGCCAGCAGCCAAGGGCCAGGGCCCCACAACACCGGGGAGCTGTTTTTT.

Notes on this clonotype: Mismatch with germline at one junction end may stem from a read error. V gene TRBV12-3 or TRBV12-4 combines with J gene TRBJ2-5; D unclear. This CDR3 is 11 amino acids long. This CDR3 is CASSSHGPLNF. DNA for the CDR3: TGTGCCAGCAGTTCCCACGGGCCGCTCAACTTC.

The chain couples TRBV20-1 to TRBJ2-7; maybe TRBD1 (6 bases). V dropped 0 bases and J dropped 0 bases, with 15 bases sitting between them. CDR1 DFQATT and CDR2 SNEGSKA come from the germline V gene (reference sequence). The CDR3 is made up of 16 amino acids. The CDR3 is CSARDQYREVSYEQYF. The CDR3 region has the DNA TGCAGTGCTAGAGATCAATACAGGGAAGTCTCCTACGAGCAGTACTTC.

With respect to this clonotype: One end of the junction varies from germline; a read error may be responsible. CDR3 in amino acids: CASGFRTGPPETQYF. In DNA, the CDR3 is TGTGCCAGCGGTTTCAGGACAGGGCCCCCAGAGACCCAGTACTTC. The rearrangement links TRBV27 to TRBJ2-5; 8 bases are a match to TRBD1. The germline V gene has CDR1 MNHEY and CDR2 SMNVEV (reference sequence). This CDR3 has 15 residues.

The chain employs TRBV14 and TRBJ2-7, with TRBD2 matching 8 bases. This CDR3 comprises 16 residues. J gave up 7 bases and V 3 bases, and 14 bases lay outside the gene matches. From germline, CDR1 is SGHDN and CDR2 FVKESK. The chain's CDR3 is CASSHTKREKGLEQYF. CDR3 in DNA: TGTGCCAGCAGCCACACAAAGCGGGAGAAGGGGTTGGAGCAGTACTTC. The entire variable domain, with the rest obtained from reference TRBV14 and TRBJ2-7, is as follows: EAGVTQFPSHSVIEKGQTVTLRCDPISGHDNLYWYRRVMGKEIKFLLHFVKESKQDESGMPNNRFLAERTGGTYSTLKVQPAELEDSGVYFCASSHTKREKGLEQYFGPGTRLTVT.

This clonotype was counted ten times or more. The CDR3 DNA reads TGTGCCAGCAGCTTAAGGGACGCCGGCAATGAGCAGTTCTTC. Its translation: CASSLRDAGNEQFF. This chain uses TRBV11-2 with TRBJ2-1, with D possibly being TRBD1 or TRBD2 (5 bases each). Trimming shortened V by 2 bases and J by 6 bases, and 11 bases separated the two germline ends. This CDR3 is built from 14 residues. Germline V gene data show CDR1 as SGHAT and CDR2 as FQNNGV.

This clonotype has just a few counts. The genes are TRBV3-1 and TRBJ2-1; D is ambiguous. This CDR3 is 16 amino acids long. V lost 1 base and J 8 bases, leaving 18 bases between the germline ends. Germline CDR1 LGHDT, CDR2 YNNKEL (reference sequence). As DNA, the CDR3 is TGTGCCAGCAGCCAAGCCTCCTTAAGGAGTCCGGATGAGCAGTTCTTC. Translation gives CASSQASLRSPDEQFF.